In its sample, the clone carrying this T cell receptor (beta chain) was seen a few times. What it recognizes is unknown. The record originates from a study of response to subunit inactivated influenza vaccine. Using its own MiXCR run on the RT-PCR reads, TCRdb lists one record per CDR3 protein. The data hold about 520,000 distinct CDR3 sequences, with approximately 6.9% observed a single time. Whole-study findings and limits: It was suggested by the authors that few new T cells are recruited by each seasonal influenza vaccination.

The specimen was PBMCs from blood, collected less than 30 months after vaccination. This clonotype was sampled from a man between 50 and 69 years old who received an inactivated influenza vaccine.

CDR3 DNA sequence: TGTGCCAGCAGCCACAGGGTCCTACGTAATTCACCCCTCCACTTT. This gives the protein CASSHRVLRNSPLHF. The V gene is TRBV27, the J gene TRBJ1-6; D might be TRBD1 (6 bases). This CDR3 region has 15 residues. Trimming pared 6 bases from V and 6 bases from J, leaving 15 bases between. The germline V gene has CDR1 MNHEY and CDR2 SMNVEV (reference sequence).